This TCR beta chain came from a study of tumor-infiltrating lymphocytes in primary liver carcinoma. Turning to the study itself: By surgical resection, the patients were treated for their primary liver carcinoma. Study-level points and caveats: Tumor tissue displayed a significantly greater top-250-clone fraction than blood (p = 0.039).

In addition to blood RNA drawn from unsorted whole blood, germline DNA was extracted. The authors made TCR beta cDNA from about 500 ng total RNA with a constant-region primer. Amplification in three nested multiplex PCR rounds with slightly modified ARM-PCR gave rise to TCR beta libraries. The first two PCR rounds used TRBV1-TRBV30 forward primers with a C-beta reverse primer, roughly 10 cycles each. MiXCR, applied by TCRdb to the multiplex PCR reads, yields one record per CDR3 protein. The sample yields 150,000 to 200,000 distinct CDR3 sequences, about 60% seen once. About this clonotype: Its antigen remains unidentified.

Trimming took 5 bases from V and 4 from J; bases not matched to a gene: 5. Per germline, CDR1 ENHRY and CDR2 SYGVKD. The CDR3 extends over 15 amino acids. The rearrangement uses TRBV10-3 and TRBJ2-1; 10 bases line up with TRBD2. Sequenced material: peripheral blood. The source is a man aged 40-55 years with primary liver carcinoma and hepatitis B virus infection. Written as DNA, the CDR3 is TGTGCCATCAGTAAGGGAGCGGGGGGGTACAATGAGCAGTTCTTC. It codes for CAISKGAGGYNEQFF.